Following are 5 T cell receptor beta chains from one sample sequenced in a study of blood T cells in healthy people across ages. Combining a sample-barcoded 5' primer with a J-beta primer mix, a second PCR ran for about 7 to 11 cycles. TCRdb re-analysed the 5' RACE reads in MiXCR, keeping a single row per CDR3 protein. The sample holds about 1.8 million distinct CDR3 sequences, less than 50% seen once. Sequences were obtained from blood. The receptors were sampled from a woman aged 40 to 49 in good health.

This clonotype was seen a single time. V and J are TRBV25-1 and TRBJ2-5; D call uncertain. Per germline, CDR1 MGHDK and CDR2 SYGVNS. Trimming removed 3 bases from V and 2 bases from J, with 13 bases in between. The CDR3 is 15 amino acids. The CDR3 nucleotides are TGTGCCAGCAGTGATTCAAGGTCATCACAAGAGACCCAGTACTTC. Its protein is CASSDSRSSQETQYF.

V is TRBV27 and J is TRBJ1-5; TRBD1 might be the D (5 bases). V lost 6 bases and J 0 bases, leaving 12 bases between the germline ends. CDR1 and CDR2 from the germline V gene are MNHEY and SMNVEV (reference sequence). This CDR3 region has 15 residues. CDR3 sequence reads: CASSMTGGSNQPQHF. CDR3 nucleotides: TGTGCCAGCAGCATGACGGGGGGTAGCAATCAGCCCCAGCATTTT.

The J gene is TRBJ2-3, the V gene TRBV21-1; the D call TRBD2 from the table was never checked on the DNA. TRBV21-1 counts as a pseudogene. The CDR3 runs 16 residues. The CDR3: CASSKQRGGPGDTQYF. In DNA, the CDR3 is TGTGCCAGCAGCAAGCAGCGGGGGGGCCCGGGAGATACGCAGTATTTT.

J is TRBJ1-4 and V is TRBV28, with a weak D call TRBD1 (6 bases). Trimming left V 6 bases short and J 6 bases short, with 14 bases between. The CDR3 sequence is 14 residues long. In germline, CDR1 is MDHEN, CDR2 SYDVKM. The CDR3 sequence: CASSSRQEDEKLFF. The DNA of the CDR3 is TGTGCCAGCAGCTCGAGACAGGAGGATGAAAAACTGTTTTTT.

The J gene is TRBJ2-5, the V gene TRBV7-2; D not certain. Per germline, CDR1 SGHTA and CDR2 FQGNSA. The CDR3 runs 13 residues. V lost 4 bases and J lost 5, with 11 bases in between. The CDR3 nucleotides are TGTGCCAGCAGCTCCCCGTCTAAGGAGACCCAGTACTTC. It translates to CASSSPSKETQYF. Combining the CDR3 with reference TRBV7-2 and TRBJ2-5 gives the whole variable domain GAGVSQSPSNKVTEKGKDVELRCDPISGHTALYWYRQSLGQGLEFLIYFQGNSAPDKSGLPSDRFSAERTGGSVSTLTIQRTQQEDSAVYLCASSSPSKETQYFGPGTRLLVL.